The present T cell receptor (beta chain) was sequenced within a study of regulatory T cells in long-lasting Graves disease (dated by TCRdb to the early 2020s). Background on the whole study: In the newly diagnosed Graves' disease group, patients had been taking antithyroid drugs for less than 3 months. Peripheral blood TCR sequencing and RNA sequencing compared persistent Graves' disease patients with newly diagnosed Graves' disease patients. The study was conducted in China and was registered as a clinical trial. A total of some 35 samples underwent TCR sequencing: some 13 from persistent and approximately 20 from newly diagnosed Graves' disease patients. Study-wide conclusions, independent of this receptor: TRBV28, TRBJ1-2 and TRBJ2-5 were preferentially used in persistent disease, while TRBV20-1 and TRBJ2-1 were favored in newly diagnosed disease. A larger number of public clonotypes was shared among persistent patients (under 3,000) than among newly diagnosed patients (roughly 1,000). Because the primary lesion, thyroid tissue, could not be accessed, the study looked at peripheral blood alone. Compared with newly diagnosed patients, patients with persistent Graves' disease had lower TCR Shannon entropy and fewer highly expanded clones, which suggests clonal expansion. As a limitation, the authors acknowledged that the small sample size may reduce accuracy. Only the TCR beta chain was sequenced and analyzed.

Library prep was done by multiplex PCR. For sequencing, an Illumina HiSeq 4000 was employed. TCR beta libraries were built with iRepertoire HTBI primers and Arm-PCR amplification of CDR3 regions. Before sequencing, the PCR products underwent gel purification. Turning to the authors' computational methods: A total of fewer than 65 TRBV and 14 TRBJ segments were identified across samples and were used for gene usage analysis of CDR3 amino acid clonotypes. COPE and FqMerger were used to merge the filtered high-quality paired reads into contigs. BLAST was used to align contigs to the IMGT TRBV, TRBD and TRBJ reference genes, and CDR3 was defined following IMGT. Any clonotype with a frequency above 0.1% was classified as a highly expanded clone. Shannon entropy served as the measure of repertoire diversity, while the Gini coefficient captured V-J evenness. Public clonotypes were defined as clonotypes shared by more than one individual. The raw public reads went through TCRdb reprocessing: fastp at Q25, MiXCR clone calling, in-frame beta chains kept. CDR3 protein sequences are deduplicated, and each keeps its most common genes and DNA. For this entry, the V and J calls and clone size follow TCRdb and not the study's own pipeline. The sample data list 380,000 or so distinct CDR3 sequences, and 15% to 20% of these were observed just once. Of the sample, roughly a fifth falls within the top ten clones.

The time point tag for this specimen amounts to: newly diagnosed GD, antithyroid drugs for less than 3 months. For both TCR sequencing and RNA sequencing, RNA was extracted from PBMCs using TRIzol. The diagnosis of Graves' disease was made according to American Thyroid Association guidelines. Patients for the study were recruited at an endocrinology department in Xi'an, China. Each patient gave 7.5 to 10 milliliters of peripheral blood, collected in an EDTA anticoagulant tube. Ficoll Paque Plus density gradient separation was used to isolate PBMCs, and no additional T cell sorting was done. An Agilent 2100 Bioanalyzer and agarose gel were used to assess RNA quality, and a NanoDrop 2000 was used to measure RNA concentration. From cysteine to phenylalanine, the CDR3 is 16 amino acids long. CDR3 DNA only is kept here, 48 bases in frame from base 1. CDR1 and CDR2 are read off the germline V gene (reference sequence) as LNHDA and SQIVND. V is pared back by 2 bases and J by 1 base, with 11 bases lying between the germline termini.

This clonotype came up a few times. What this receptor recognizes is not known. No clone much larger than this one lies a single base away; base qualities are absent. These same records also appear under a second study, on T cells in Graves' hyperthyroidism and ophthalmopathy. The other study reports the following: A patient counted as having stable Graves' hyperthyroidism if no progression to ophthalmopathy occurred over 18 months of follow-up. Hyperthyroidism patients were newly diagnosed, with disease duration under 2 months, and aged 18 to 65 years. Any patient with an uncontrolled infection, another autoimmune disease, pregnancy or lactation was excluded. Diagnoses were established on the basis of clinical symptoms, serum thyroxine and TRAb, thyroid ultrasound, and orbital computed tomography. A first-round RT-PCR of the TCR CDR3 used the HTBI primer set with the Qiagen OneStep RT-PCR kit. Most expanded thyroid clonotypes (frequency above 0.001) were also detected in blood, a finding suggesting that blood repertoires may reflect thyroid immune responses. Ophthalmopathy was separated from stable hyperthyroidism by a 13 V-J signature model, with roughly 88% sensitivity and roughly 84% specificity obtained in cross-validation and 80%/75% obtained in testing. During validation, the model predicted progression to ophthalmopathy a median of about 5.9 months ahead of onset, with more than 60% sensitivity and roughly 75% specificity. To identify TCR V-J signatures that set the groups apart, the researchers used a discovery cohort of 100 or so patients, made up of 40 to 45 with Graves' ophthalmopathy and 55 to 65 with stable Graves' hyperthyroidism. An independent validation cohort of some 18 hyperthyroidism patients and 15 or so patients who later progressed to ophthalmopathy tested prospective prediction of ophthalmopathy. The 75 to 100 discovery patients were randomly divided into training and test sets at a 7:3 ratio. The study also compared thyroid tissue and blood T-cell repertoires from more than 5 Graves' hyperthyroidism patients. Following sampling, methimazole starting at 30 mg daily was given to hyperthyroidism patients, and high-dose intravenous methylprednisolone was given to ophthalmopathy patients. Libraries were constructed in a second round of multiplex PCR, after which size selection and purification were performed. Paired-end sequencing of the libraries was performed with 100 bp reads on an Illumina HiSeq2000. SOAPnuke was used to process the raw data, throwing out any read that contained adapters or uncalled bases, had a mean Phred below 15, or lacked an exact constant-primer or identifier match. High-quality paired reads were merged with COPE v1.2.5, and unique nucleotide sequences were defined as clonotypes. Clonotypes were aligned to IMGT TRBV, TRBD and TRBJ reference segments using MiTCR v1.1. The analysis included only V-J combinations with a frequency above 0.0001, which together covered 98% to 99.2% of the repertoires. The TCS score was defined as the ratio of F50 (clonal expansion) to E x V (chaos), calculated using BLOSUM62-based TCRdist between CDR3 peptides within each V-J. Welch's t-statistics and random forest reduced some 510 V-J features to roughly 13, which were used in a naive Bayes classifier (R e1071). Sample size was not statistically predetermined, and blinding of investigators to group allocation was not performed. The paper describes TCR Vbeta CDR3 sequencing of about 140 peripheral blood samples, made up of 43 ophthalmopathy patients, 70 to 75 hyperthyroidism patients and 17 progressor patients.

This TCR was sampled from a woman aged 18-30 years with Graves disease. Donor details come from another sample of the same person, matched by shared clones. Rearrangement joined TRBV19 to TRBJ2-2; there is no confident call for the D gene. Sequences were derived from peripheral blood mononuclear cells (PBMCs), sampled at new diagnosis, from a patient treated with antithyroid drugs. This receptor carries the CDR3 CASSISGVLNTGELFF. At the DNA level, the sequence is TGTGCCAGTAGTATATCTGGGGTTTTGAACACCGGGGAGCTGTTTTTT. Full variable domain (CDR3 extended with the reference TRBV19 and TRBJ2-2 proteins): DGGITQSPKYLFRKEGQNVTLSCEQNLNHDAMYWYRQDPGQGLRLIYYSQIVNDFQKGDIAEGYSVSREKKESFPLTVTSAQKNPTAFYLCASSISGVLNTGELFFGEGSRLTVL.